This TCR beta chain was identified during a study of graft-versus-host responses after intestinal transplantation. Across the study: Recipients obtained multivisceral, liver-intestinal, or isolated intestinal transplants. Following induction with anti-thymocyte globulin, all recipients were given tacrolimus and steroids for about 3 years. The study's findings and limits: Early post-transplant HvG declines were associated with peak circulating GvH clone levels.

Worth noting for this clone: What it binds is unknown.

The assay was immunoSEQ multiplex PCR, and TCRdb's table has in-frame clones only and misses some. The table records about 120,000 clones, about nine tenths of them present only once. The source material was unstimulated CD4+ T cells sorted from spleen or lymph node cells, sampled before intestinal transplant. The origin of this receptor is a human donor who received an intestinal transplant.

The CDR3 region has the DNA TGCGCCAGCAGCTTGTCACAAGGAGTTGGTGTGCAACAAGAGACCCAGTACTTC. It codes for CASSLSQGVGVQQETQYF. The chain links TRBV5-1 to TRBJ2-5; D gene unclear. This CDR3 is built from 18 residues. V dropped 1 base and J dropped 2 bases, with 21 bases sitting between them. Germline V gene data show CDR1 as SGHRS and CDR2 as YFSETQ.